This T cell receptor beta chain was obtained from a study of blood T cell repertoires in COVID-19. As for the study in general: Researchers got acute and convalescent COVID-19 samples from the United States, Italy and Spain.

Measured with immunoSEQ multiplex PCR; TCRdb has only the in-frame clones, and not every one. Counted here are about 240,000 clones, roughly 80% occurring once; the ten biggest clones make up roughly an eighth. The sample holds many counts of this clone. V lost 4 bases and J lost 6; bases outside the gene matches: 13. The CDR3 is 17 residues long. Germline CDR1 is MGHRA and CDR2 is YSYEKL. The rearrangement links TRBV4-1 to TRBJ2-1; the match to TRBD2 covers 9 bases. The sequencing sample was made of peripheral blood. The clonotype was recovered from a woman aged 60 to 75 with active or convalescent COVID-19. DNA of the CDR3: TGCGCCAGCAGCCCACTTCCTGGGACTAGCCCCCGCAATGAGCAGTTCTTC. It codes for CASSPLPGTSPRNEQFF.